These T cell receptor beta chains were read from a single sample in a study of blood T cell repertoires in COVID-19. Profiled with immunoSEQ multiplex PCR; TCRdb holds only in-frame clones, not every one. The sample contains approximately 170,000 clones, approximately 90% of which appear only once. The sequenced sample consisted of peripheral blood. The receptors stem from a man between 45 and 60 years old who had recovered from COVID-19. The CDR3 runs from the conserved cysteine through the conserved F or W. A D gene is named only where the DNA matches it firmly. Only some rows state a clone size, as once, few, many or a class for expanded clones.

>TRBJ2-5|TRBV5-1|NA|NA|14
CASSSLGGQETQYF
>TRBJ2-5|TRBV6-2/TRBV6-3|NA|NA|17
CASSYEARAGFQETQYF
>TRBJ2-2|TRBV9|NA|NA|11
CASEGDGELFF
>TRBJ1-1|TRBV7-9|NA|NA|18
CASSLGAGFLGSNTEAFF
>TRBJ2-3|TRBV11-2|TRBD2|NA|14
CASSFRDYKDTQYF
>TRBJ2-7|TRBV27|NA|NA|14
CASSFRRGQYEQYF
>TRBJ1-1|TRBV30|TRBD1|few|16
CAWRKKPDRADTEAFF
>TRBJ1-4|TRBV27|TRBD1|NA|12
CASNQGTGKLFF
>TRBJ1-2|TRBV29-1|TRBD1|NA|19
CSVFSTLGQGSPSHYGYTF
>TRBJ1-5|TRBV18|NA|NA|15
CASSPGQGHNQPQHF
>TRBJ2-1|TRBV6-2/TRBV6-3|TRBD2|NA|19
CASSYSWTSGGVSYNEQFF
>TRBJ2-2|TRBV5-1|TRBD2|NA|18
CASSFRTSSLTNTGELFF
>TRBJ2-2|TRBV9|NA|NA|13
CASSFRGSGELFF
>TRBJ2-5|TRBV6-5|NA|NA|13
CASSSGQQETQYF
>TRBJ2-1|TRBV15|TRBD2|NA|19
CATSRALAGGQSSYNEQFF
>TRBJ2-7|TRBV1|NA|NA|21
CTSSQWAGLAGGPTSSYEQYF
>TRBJ2-7|TRBV29-1|TRBD1|NA|15
CSVLKLRDRSYEQYF
>TRBJ1-2|TRBV7-9|TRBD1|NA|14
CASSYLTGNYGYTF
>TRBJ2-5|TRBV28|TRBD2|NA|16
CASSSPGLAGLGTQYF
>TRBJ1-1|TRBV25-1|NA|NA|11
CASSEGGEAFF
>TRBJ2-7|TRBV7-2|NA|NA|16
CASSLGGLTGVYEQYF
>TRBJ2-1|TRBV6-2/TRBV6-3|TRBD2|NA|15
CASSYRGVSYNEQFF
>TRBJ2-3|TRBV9|TRBD2|NA|16
CASSVLGTSGSDTQYF
>TRBJ2-1|TRBV7-2|NA|NA|14
CASRFGAGLNEQFF
>TRBJ1-1|TRBV28|NA|once|12
CASSSGLPNAFF
>TRBJ2-1|TRBV7-6|TRBD2|many|20
CASSGNPEASGSRSYNEQFF
>TRBJ1-2|TRBV5-6|TRBD1|NA|14
CASSLVLGGNGYTF
>TRBJ2-6|TRBV7-2|NA|NA|15
CASSLGGFGANVLTF
>TRBJ1-1|TRBV4-3|NA|NA|15
CASSHVGSQNTEAFF
>TRBJ1-3|TRBV28|NA|NA|11
CASSLPNTIYF
>TRBJ1-3|TRBV5-5|NA|NA|13
CASSPRQGNTIYF
>TRBJ1-1|TRBV18|TRBD1|NA|20
CASSPPKTGTGVRKGTEAFF
>TRBJ2-1|TRBV7-2|TRBD2|NA|14
CASSSQTSHNEQFF
>TRBJ1-5|TRBV19|NA|NA|15
CASSMWGSGNQPQHF
>TRBJ2-1|TRBV3-1/TRBV3-2|TRBD1|NA|15
CASSRGGQGGNEQFF
>TRBJ2-7|TRBV28|NA|few|12
CASSSPPGGQYF
>TRBJ2-1|TRBV4-3|NA|NA|14
CASSQAFRLGEQFF
>TRBJ1-2|TRBV28|NA|NA|14
CASSPSGYGYGYTF
>TRBJ2-5|TRBV9|NA|NA|16
CASSVNPSLLGGTQYF
>TRBJ1-1|TRBV12-3/TRBV12-4|TRBD1|NA|13
CASSRQGNTEAFF
>TRBJ2-2|TRBV5-1|NA|NA|15
CASSLVQGIAGELFF
>TRBJ2-7|TRBV7-2|NA|NA|14
CASSSGRDNNEQYF
>TRBJ2-5|TRBV24-1|TRBD2|NA|17
CATSSGGQGPRQETQYF
>TRBJ1-2|TRBV11-2|NA|NA|14
CASSQTRGEGGYTF
>TRBJ2-3|TRBV24-1|TRBD1|NA|14
CATRGQGATDTQYF
>TRBJ2-7|TRBV7-2|NA|NA|13
CASSYGGSYEQYF
>TRBJ2-7|TRBV7-2|NA|NA|15
CASSSQGGISNEQYF
>TRBJ1-2|TRBV11-2|NA|NA|15
CASSLDPVRQNGYTF
>TRBJ2-1|TRBV10-3|TRBD2|NA|15
CAISELGTSYNEQFF
>TRBJ1-5|TRBV7-3|TRBD1|NA|15
CASSLGTGGNQPQHF
>TRBJ2-3|TRBV7-6|TRBD2|NA|16
CASSLAPGGSTDTQYF
>TRBJ2-5|TRBV24-1|NA|NA|14
CATSDTGWQETQYF
>TRBJ2-2|TRBV4-1|TRBD1|NA|17
CASSKTYRGRSTGELFF
>TRBJ1-3|TRBV18|NA|NA|16
CASSPRAVSSGNTIYF
>TRBJ2-1|TRBV27|NA|NA|14
CASTNIPGSDEQFF
>TRBJ2-6|TRBV19|NA|NA|18
CASSRRITGFSGANVLTF
>TRBJ2-1|TRBV10-1|TRBD1|NA|15
CASSDRTGDHNEQFF